One and the same sample provided the 13 T cell receptor beta chains below, sequenced in a study of blood T cell repertoires in COVID-19. Assay: immunoSEQ multiplex PCR; the TCRdb copy retains only in-frame clones and omits some. This table holds some 340,000 clones, 90% found once. The sequenced material came from PBMCs or T cells enriched from blood (not recorded which). All receptors derive from a woman aged 25 to 39 who had been exposed to COVID-19.

V usage is TRBV5-1 and J usage is TRBJ1-2; D may be TRBD1 (6 bases). V lost 4 bases, J lost 0 bases, and 13 bases lay in between. Germline CDR1 and CDR2: SGHRS and YFSETQ. This CDR3 contains 15 residues. The DNA for the CDR3 is TGCGCCAGCAGCCCGGGACATCGAGCTAACTATGGCTACACCTTC. Protein product: CASSPGHRANYGYTF.

This chain links TRBV5-1 with TRBJ1-1, with D uncertain. Trimming stripped 7 bases from V and 1 base from J, with 17 bases between. From germline, CDR1 is SGHRS and CDR2 YFSETQ. The CDR3 has 15 amino acids. CDR3 bases: TGCGCCAGCGATCCGGGCGGTAGCGGGAACACTGAAGCTTTCTTT. It encodes CASDPGGSGNTEAFF. Filled out from reference TRBV5-1 and TRBJ1-1, the complete variable domain reads KAGVTQTPRYLIKTRGQQVTLSCSPISGHRSVSWYQQTPGQGLQFLFEYFSETQRNKGNFPGRFSGRQFSNSRSEMNVSTLELGDSALYLCASDPGGSGNTEAFFGQGTRLTVV.

The rearrangement uses TRBV9 and TRBJ2-1, with 13 bases identical to TRBD2. The J segment lost 4 bases and the V segment lost 4 bases, leaving 8 bases of the junction unmatched. Germline V gives CDR1 SGDLS, CDR2 YYNGEE. There are 17 residues in the CDR3. The CDR3 protein is CASSTRLAGGKYNEQFF. The CDR3 DNA reads TGTGCCAGCAGCACCCGACTAGCGGGGGGAAAATACAATGAGCAGTTCTTC.

The J gene is TRBJ1-1, the V gene TRBV6-5; TRBD1 agrees at 9 bases. J gave up 8 bases and V 4 bases, and 5 bases lay outside the gene matches. The germline gives CDR1 MNHEY, CDR2 SVGAGI. This CDR3 has 13 residues. CDR3 nucleotide sequence: TGTGCCAGCAGTTCCACCGGGACAGGGGAAGCTTTCTTT. The encoded protein is CASSSTGTGEAFF.

There are a few counts of this clone. The J gene is TRBJ2-3, the V gene TRBV5-1, with D maybe TRBD2 (5 bases). V shed 0 bases and J shed 5 bases, with 13 bases lying between them. The CDR3 consists of 15 residues. Germline CDR1 and CDR2: SGHRS and YFSETQ. The CDR3 here is CASSLGQRAGDTQYF. The DNA for the CDR3 is TGCGCCAGCAGCTTGGGGCAACGGGCGGGAGATACGCAGTATTTT. The variable domain in full, completed from reference TRBV5-1 and TRBJ2-3, reads KAGVTQTPRYLIKTRGQQVTLSCSPISGHRSVSWYQQTPGQGLQFLFEYFSETQRNKGNFPGRFSGRQFSNSRSEMNVSTLELGDSALYLCASSLGQRAGDTQYFGPGTRLTVL.

The chain links TRBV10-3 to TRBJ1-2; 8 bases agree with TRBD1. The CDR3 totals 13 residues. J lost 0 bases, V lost 10 bases, and 4 bases had no gene match. CDR1 is ENHRY and CDR2 is SYGVKD in the germline V gene. CDR3 residues: CASRQGPNYGYTF. Written as DNA, the CDR3 is TGTGCCAGTAGACAGGGGCCTAACTATGGCTACACCTTC.

The J gene is TRBJ2-3, the V gene TRBV7-2, with a weak D call TRBD1 (5 bases). Germline CDR1 and CDR2: SGHTA and FQGNSA. The CDR3 covers 15 residues. Trimming shortened V by 1 base and J by 1 base, and 9 bases separated the two germline ends. CDR3 in DNA: TGTGCCAGCAGCTTAGTTTCAGGGCGCACAGATACGCAGTATTTT. Its translation: CASSLVSGRTDTQYF.

The rearrangement uses TRBV9 and TRBJ1-1; 8 nucleotides align to TRBD1. Trimming removed 2 bases from V and 3 bases from J; junction bases left unmatched: 12. In germline, CDR1 is SGDLS, CDR2 YYNGEE. This CDR3 is 17 amino acids long. This CDR3 reads CASSVTPLQGADTEAFF. The CDR3 nucleotides read TGTGCCAGCAGCGTTACACCACTCCAGGGGGCTGACACTGAAGCTTTCTTT.

This chain links TRBV2 with TRBJ2-1; 15 nucleotides agree with TRBD2. CDR3 length: 17 amino acids. V was clipped by 0 bases and J by 7 bases; unmatched bases: 4. CDR1 SNHLY and CDR2 FYNNEI come from the germline V gene. Here the CDR3 DNA reads TGTGCCAGCAGTGAAGCCGAGGGACTAGCGGGGGGAAATGAGCAGTTCTTC. It translates to CASSEAEGLAGGNEQFF.

This clone was observed a single time. This rearrangement joins TRBV18 to TRBJ1-1, with TRBD1 matching over 7 bases. Germline V gene sequence: CDR1 KGHSH, CDR2 LQKENI. The CDR3 totals 14 residues. V gave up 4 bases and J gave up 6 bases; unmatched junction bases: 8. The CDR3 DNA is TGTGCCAGCTCACATCCCTCGGGACAGTCTGAAGCTTTCTTT. Protein: CASSHPSGQSEAFF.

V usage is TRBV2 and J usage is TRBJ1-4, with D maybe TRBD1 (5 bases). The V gene lost 7 bases and the J gene lost 7 bases, with 10 bases spanning the gap. The CDR3 sequence is 12 residues long. In germline, CDR1 is SNHLY, CDR2 FYNNEI. The CDR3 spells CASTGRGEKLFF. The CDR3 DNA sequence: TGTGCCAGCACGGGGAGGGGTGAAAAACTGTTTTTT.

This clone was seen a few times. V is TRBV6-2 or TRBV6-3 and J is TRBJ1-5, with D tentatively TRBD1 (6 bases). Germline lookup yields CDR1 MNHEY and CDR2 SVGEGT. The germline V and J ends were trimmed by 5 bases and 1 base, with 12 bases remaining between them. The CDR3 is made up of 15 amino acids. The chain's CDR3 is CASSPYRVSNQPQHF. CDR3 bases: TGTGCCAGCAGTCCCTACAGGGTAAGCAATCAGCCCCAGCATTTT.

V is TRBV10-2 and J is TRBJ2-2, with D perhaps matching TRBD2 (6 bases). V lost 6 bases and J 0 bases, leaving 20 bases between the germline ends. Per germline, CDR1 WSHSY and CDR2 SAAADI. The CDR3 is made up of 18 amino acids. CDR3 sequence (DNA): TGCGCCAGCAGACCCCCTCGGAGGGGAAGAGCGAACACCGGGGAGCTGTTTTTT. It yields the protein CASRPPRRGRANTGELFF.